The 19 T cell receptor beta chains below were found in one sample sequenced in a study of breast tumors, draining lymph nodes, adjacent tissues. TCRdb called the multiplex PCR reads again in MiXCR, with one record for every CDR3 protein. The data show 20,000 to 25,000 distinct CDR3 sequences, about 41% seen once. The sample comprised breast tumor tissue. These receptor sequences come from a female donor with breast cancer. Some clones in this sample may be carry-over from other donors' samples.

The rearrangement joins TRBV7-9 to TRBJ2-7; weak D call: TRBD1 (6 bases). CDR1 and CDR2 from the germline V gene are SEHNR and FQNEAQ (reference sequence). V lost 5 bases to trimming and J lost 1 base, with 18 bases between them. This CDR3 region has 16 residues. The CDR3 loop reads CASSPEWGHGSYEQYF. CDR3 DNA sequence: TGTGCCAGCAGCCCAGAATGGGGGCACGGATCCTACGAGCAGTACTTC.

Comments on this clonotype: A read error may account for a junction end that differs from germline. The chain employs TRBV7-8 and TRBJ2-1; D may be TRBD2 (6 bases). CDR1 is SGHVS, CDR2 FQNEAQ, per germline. The CDR3 runs to 16 residues. CDR3 sequence reads: CAGSPFIGGSYNEQFF. The CDR3 DNA reads as TGTGCCGGCAGCCCCTTTATCGGGGGCTCCTACAATGAGCAGTTCTTC.

V and J are TRBV7-2 and TRBJ1-2; D uncertain. Trimming left V 2 bases short and J 5 bases short, with 15 bases between. CDR1 and CDR2 (germline): SGHTA, FQGNSA. The length of the CDR3 is 15 residues. The CDR3 loop is CASSLPPPGRYGYTF. The CDR3 DNA reads as TGTGCCAGCAGCTTACCACCCCCAGGTCGTTATGGCTACACCTTC. Full variable domain (rest looked up from reference TRBV7-2 and TRBJ1-2): GAGVSQSPSNKVTEKGKDVELRCDPISGHTALYWYRQSLGQGLEFLIYFQGNSAPDKSGLPSDRFSAERTGGSVSTLTIQRTQQEDSAVYLCASSLPPPGRYGYTFGSGTRLTVV.

The CDR3: CASSQDPHTDTQYF. Written as DNA, the CDR3 is TGTGCCAGCAGCCAAGACCCCCACACAGATACGCAGTATTTT. The V gene is TRBV4-2, the J gene TRBJ2-3, with D hard to call. This CDR3 region has 14 residues. The V gene lost 0 bases and the J gene lost 2 bases, with 6 bases spanning the gap. CDR1 is LGHNA, CDR2 YNFKEQ, per germline.

This clonotype was seen only a few times. This chain uses TRBV20-1 with TRBJ1-2; D ambiguous. CDR1 is DFQATT and CDR2 is SNEGSKA in the germline V gene (reference sequence). This CDR3 comprises 14 residues. Between the trimmed V and J ends, which lost 1 base and 0 bases, there was a span of 9 bases. The CDR3 region has the DNA TGCAGTGCTAGAGGCGAGACTTCTAACTATGGCTACACCTTC. It is translated as CSARGETSNYGYTF.

The chain carries TRBV7-3 and TRBJ2-5; 9 bases are a match to TRBD1. Trimming took 5 bases from V and 2 from J; bases not matched to a gene: 9. Germline V gives CDR1 SGHTA, CDR2 FQGTGA. The CDR3 runs to 16 residues. CDR3 nucleotide sequence: TGTGCCAGCAGCCCGGGAAACAGGGGGCGTCAAGAGACCCAGTACTTC. Translated: CASSPGNRGRQETQYF.

The chain carries TRBV6-1 and TRBJ1-5; 8 positions agree with TRBD1. The V gene's germline CDR1 is MNHNS and CDR2 SASEGT. V lost 3 bases to trimming and J lost 6 bases; unmatched junction nucleotides: 4. The CDR3 contains 14 residues. Here the CDR3 reads CASSDWTGFQPQHF. The DNA for the CDR3 is TGTGCCAGCAGTGACTGGACAGGGTTTCAGCCCCAGCATTTT.

This clonotype is judged medium-sized. The CDR3 DNA reads TGTGCCAGCAGCCCATCTGGGGCCAACGTCCTGACTTTC. Protein: CASSPSGANVLTF. The rearrangement uses TRBV7-3 and TRBJ2-6; D is unclear. The CDR3 has 13 amino acids. Deletions cut 5 bases from V and 1 base from J, with 3 bases between. Germline V gene lookup returns CDR1 SGHTA and CDR2 FQGTGA.

The CDR3 DNA reads as TGTGCCAGCAGCCACAGAGGGGAAAACTATTCACCCCTCCACTTT. It translates to CASSHRGENYSPLHF. The chain combines TRBV11-2 with TRBJ1-6; possibly TRBD1 for D (5 bases). V was clipped by 5 bases and J by 8 bases, with 16 bases between them. This CDR3 is 15 amino acids long. Germline V gene lookup returns CDR1 SGHAT and CDR2 FQNNGV.

This clonotype was observed at least ten times. It may be a read error: a sequence one base away is much more abundant. The CDR3 nucleotides read TGTGCCAGCCAGAGGACTAGCGGGGGGCTTTACACAGATCCGCAGTATTTT. It encodes CASQRTSGGLYTDPQYF. V gene TRBV7-9 combines with J gene TRBJ2-3; TRBD2 aligns across 14 bases. The V gene's germline CDR1 is SEHNR and CDR2 FQNEAQ (reference sequence). There are 17 residues in the CDR3.

V usage is TRBV7-6 and J usage is TRBJ2-3, with a weak D call TRBD2 (5 bases). V lost 5 bases and J 0 bases, leaving 12 bases between the germline ends. This CDR3 comprises 15 residues. The germline V gene has CDR1 SGHVS and CDR2 FNYEAQ. The CDR3 region has the DNA TGTGCCAGCAGCACCTTAGCGTTTAGCACAGATACGCAGTATTTT. The encoded protein is CASSTLAFSTDTQYF. The full variable domain, completed using reference TRBV7-6 and TRBJ2-3, is GAGVSQSPRYKVTKRGQDVALRCDPISGHVSLYWYRQALGQGPEFLTYFNYEAQQDKSGLPNDRFSAERPEGSISTLTIQRTEQRDSAMYRCASSTLAFSTDTQYFGPGTRLTVL.

The chain recombines TRBV7-9 with TRBJ1-6, with D maybe TRBD1 (5 bases). The V gene's germline CDR1 is SEHNR and CDR2 FQNEAQ (reference sequence). Trimming took off 8 bases at V and 7 bases at J, with 15 bases between the two ends. This CDR3 has 14 residues. CDR3 sequence reads: CASLEQGVNSPLHF. The CDR3 region has the DNA TGTGCCAGCTTAGAGCAGGGCGTAAATTCACCCCTCCACTTT.

This clonotype was found many times. The genes are TRBV2 and TRBJ2-1; D is perhaps TRBD2 (6 bases). V was pared by 11 bases and J by 7 bases, with 18 bases between. There are 13 residues in the CDR3. CDR1 is SNHLY and CDR2 is FYNNEI in the germline V gene. CDR3 loop: CAGDLGGGNEQFF. The DNA of the CDR3 is TGTGCCGGTGATTTGGGAGGAGGGAATGAGCAGTTCTTC.

V gene TRBV6-2 or TRBV6-3 combines with J gene TRBJ2-3; 8 bases line up with TRBD1. J lost 1 base, V lost 5 bases, and 2 bases had no gene match. Germline-derived CDR1 and CDR2 are MNHEY and SVGEGT. This CDR3 has 14 amino acids. CDR3 sequence reads: CASSDRGGTDTQYF. The CDR3, as DNA: TGTGCCAGCAGTGACAGGGGTGGCACAGATACGCAGTATTTT.

This sequence joins TRBV4-3 and TRBJ1-2, with a possible D match to TRBD1 (6 bases). Germline CDR1 LGHNA, CDR2 YSLEER. The CDR3 spans 16 residues. Trimming cost V 7 bases and J 5 bases, with 23 bases left between them. Here the CDR3 reads CASTPGRGHSIYGYTF. The CDR3 bases are TGCGCCAGCACCCCGGGCCGGGGACACTCAATTTATGGCTACACCTTC.

This clonotype was seen many times. The chain has TRBV9 and TRBJ2-1, with 7 bases identical to TRBD1. Germline V CDR1 and CDR2: SGDLS, YYNGEE. The V segment lost 0 bases and the J segment 8 bases; nucleotides outside the gene matches: 8. This CDR3 has 15 residues. Written as DNA, the CDR3 is TGTGCCAGCAGCGTAGTGGGGGAGACAGGGTATGAGCAGTTCTTC. Residues: CASSVVGETGYEQFF.

This clonotype was detected many times. V and J are TRBV4-1 and TRBJ1-2; D uncertain. Germline V CDR1 and CDR2: MGHRA, YSYEKL. Trimming cost V 1 base and J 4 bases, with 13 bases left between them. The CDR3 consists of 15 residues. The CDR3 sequence: CASSQGGRSSYGYTF. The CDR3 DNA reads TGCGCCAGCAGCCAAGGAGGACGGTCGAGCTATGGCTACACCTTC.

This clonotype came up many times. The rearrangement uses TRBV6-1 and TRBJ2-3; D not certain. The CDR3 has 14 residues. V was shortened by 3 bases and J by 2 bases, with 9 bases between the two germline ends. In germline, CDR1 is MNHNS, CDR2 SASEGT. DNA for the CDR3: TGTGCCAGCAGTGAGCGGCAACACACAGATACGCAGTATTTT. This sequence encodes CASSERQHTDTQYF.

The chain employs TRBV19 and TRBJ1-5; TRBD1 matches at 10 bases. V lost 5 bases, J lost 2 bases, and 6 bases stayed unmatched. This CDR3 contains 16 residues. Germline CDR1 and CDR2: LNHDA and SQIVND (reference sequence). CDR3 sequence reads: CASSFRGTGGNQPQHF. The DNA of the CDR3 is TGTGCCAGTAGTTTCCGCGGGACAGGGGGCAATCAGCCCCAGCATTTT.